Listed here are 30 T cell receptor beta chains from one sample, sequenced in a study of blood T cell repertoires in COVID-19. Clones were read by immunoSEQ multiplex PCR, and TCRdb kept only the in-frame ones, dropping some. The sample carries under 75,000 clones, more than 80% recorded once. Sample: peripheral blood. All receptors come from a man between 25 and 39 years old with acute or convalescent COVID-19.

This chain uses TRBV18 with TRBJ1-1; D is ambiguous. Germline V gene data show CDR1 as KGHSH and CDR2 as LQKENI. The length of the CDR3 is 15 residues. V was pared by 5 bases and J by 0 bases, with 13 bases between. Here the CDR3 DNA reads TGTGCCAGCTCAGAGCTAACACAGATGAACACTGAAGCTTTCTTT. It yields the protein CASSELTQMNTEAFF.

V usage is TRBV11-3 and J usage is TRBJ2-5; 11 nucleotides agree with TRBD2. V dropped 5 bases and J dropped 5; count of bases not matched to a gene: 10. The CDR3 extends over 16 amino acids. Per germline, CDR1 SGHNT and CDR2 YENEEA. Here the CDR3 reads CASSKRAGLAEETQYF. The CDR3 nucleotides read TGTGCCAGCAGCAAAAGGGCGGGACTAGCGGAGGAGACCCAGTACTTC.

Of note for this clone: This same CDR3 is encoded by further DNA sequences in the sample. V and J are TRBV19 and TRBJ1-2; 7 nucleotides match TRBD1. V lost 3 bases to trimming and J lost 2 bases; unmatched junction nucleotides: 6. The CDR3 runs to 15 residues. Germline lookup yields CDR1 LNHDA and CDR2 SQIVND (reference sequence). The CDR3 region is CASSIRRDRNYGYTF. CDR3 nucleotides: TGTGCCAGTAGTATCAGGAGGGACAGAAACTATGGCTACACCTTC.

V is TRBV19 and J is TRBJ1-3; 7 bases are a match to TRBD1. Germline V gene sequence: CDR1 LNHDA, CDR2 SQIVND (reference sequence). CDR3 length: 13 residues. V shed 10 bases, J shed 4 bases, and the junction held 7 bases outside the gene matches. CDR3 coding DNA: TGTGCCACCGGACAGGAGGCGGGAAACACCATATATTTT. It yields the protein CATGQEAGNTIYF.

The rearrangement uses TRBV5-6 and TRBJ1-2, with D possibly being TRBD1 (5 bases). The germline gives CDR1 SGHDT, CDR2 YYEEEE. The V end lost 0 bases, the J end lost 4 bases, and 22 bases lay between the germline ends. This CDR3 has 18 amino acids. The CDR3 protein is CASSLDGTFLNPSYGYTF. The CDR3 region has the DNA TGTGCCAGCAGCTTGGATGGGACTTTCCTGAACCCCTCCTATGGCTACACCTTC.

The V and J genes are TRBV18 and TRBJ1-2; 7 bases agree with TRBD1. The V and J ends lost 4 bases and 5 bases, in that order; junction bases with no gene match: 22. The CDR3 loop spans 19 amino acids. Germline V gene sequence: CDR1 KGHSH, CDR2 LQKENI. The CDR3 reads CASSRSDDPGQRLWYGYTF. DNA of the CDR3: TGTGCCAGCTCACGCAGCGACGATCCGGGACAGCGCCTTTGGTATGGCTACACCTTC.

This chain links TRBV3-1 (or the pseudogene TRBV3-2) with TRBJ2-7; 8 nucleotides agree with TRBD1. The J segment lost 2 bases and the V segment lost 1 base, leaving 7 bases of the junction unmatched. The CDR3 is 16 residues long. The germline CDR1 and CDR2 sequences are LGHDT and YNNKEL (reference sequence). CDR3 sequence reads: CASSQGGTGLTYEQYF. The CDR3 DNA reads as TGTGCCAGCAGCCAAGGGGGGACAGGTCTCACCTACGAGCAGTACTTC.

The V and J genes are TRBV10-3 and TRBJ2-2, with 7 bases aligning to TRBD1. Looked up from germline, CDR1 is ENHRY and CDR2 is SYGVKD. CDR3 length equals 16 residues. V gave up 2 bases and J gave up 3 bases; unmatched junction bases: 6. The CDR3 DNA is TGTGCCATCAGTGAGCCGACAGGGTCGGACACCGGGGAGCTGTTTTTT. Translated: CAISEPTGSDTGELFF.

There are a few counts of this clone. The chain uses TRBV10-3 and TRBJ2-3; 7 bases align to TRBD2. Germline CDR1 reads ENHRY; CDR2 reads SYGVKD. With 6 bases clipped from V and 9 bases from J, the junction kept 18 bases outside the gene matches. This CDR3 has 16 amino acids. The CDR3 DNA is TGTGCCATCAGCTCGACTAGCCCCACTCAACAGATAACGCAGTATTTT. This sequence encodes CAISSTSPTQQITQYF.

The CDR3 spells CASSLEGGGRKAFF. As DNA, the CDR3 is TGTGCCAGCAGCTTAGAAGGGGGTGGAAGGAAAGCTTTCTTT. The genes are TRBV7-2 and TRBJ1-1; the D gene is possibly TRBD1 (6 bases). V lost 1 base and J 9 bases, leaving 15 bases between the germline ends. This CDR3 region has 14 residues. The germline CDR1 and CDR2 sequences are SGHTA and FQGNSA.

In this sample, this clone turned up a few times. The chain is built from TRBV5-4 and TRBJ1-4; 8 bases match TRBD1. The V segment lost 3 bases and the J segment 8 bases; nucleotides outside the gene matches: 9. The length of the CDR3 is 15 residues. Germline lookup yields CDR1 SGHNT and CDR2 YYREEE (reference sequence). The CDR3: CASSSDRDSDEKLFF. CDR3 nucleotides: TGTGCCAGCAGCTCGGACAGGGACTCCGACGAAAAACTGTTTTTT.

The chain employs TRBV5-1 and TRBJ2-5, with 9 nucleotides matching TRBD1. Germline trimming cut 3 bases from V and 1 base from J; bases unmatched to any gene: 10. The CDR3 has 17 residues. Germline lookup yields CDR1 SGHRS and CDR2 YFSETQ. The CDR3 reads CASSSTRTGVGQETQYF. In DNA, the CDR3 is TGCGCCAGCAGCTCCACCCGGACAGGGGTTGGCCAAGAGACCCAGTACTTC.

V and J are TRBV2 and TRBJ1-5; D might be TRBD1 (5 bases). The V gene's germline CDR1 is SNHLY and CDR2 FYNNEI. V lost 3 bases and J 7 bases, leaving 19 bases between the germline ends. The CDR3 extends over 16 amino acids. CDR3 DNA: TGTGCCAGCAGTGATGGGGGAAATTGGGGAGGCCAGCCCCAGCATTTT. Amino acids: CASSDGGNWGGQPQHF.

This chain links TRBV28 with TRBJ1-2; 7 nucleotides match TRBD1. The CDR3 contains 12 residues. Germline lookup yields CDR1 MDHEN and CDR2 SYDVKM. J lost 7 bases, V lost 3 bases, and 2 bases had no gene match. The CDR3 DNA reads TGTGCCAGCAGTTTGCAGGGGGTTGGCTACACCTTC. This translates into CASSLQGVGYTF.

CDR3 nucleotides: TGTGCCAGCAGTGAACAGGGGAACTATGGCTACACCTTC. Translation: CASSEQGNYGYTF. The rearrangement uses TRBV2 and TRBJ1-2, with a tentative D call TRBD1 (6 bases). The CDR3 runs to 13 residues. Trimming took 2 bases from V and 2 from J, leaving 6 bases between them. Germline assignment: CDR1 SNHLY and CDR2 FYNNEI.

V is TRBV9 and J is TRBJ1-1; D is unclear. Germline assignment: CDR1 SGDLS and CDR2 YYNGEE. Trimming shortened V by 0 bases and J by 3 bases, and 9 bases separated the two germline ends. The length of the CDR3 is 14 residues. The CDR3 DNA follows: TGTGCCAGCAGCGTAGTTTCGAGGGACACTGAAGCTTTCTTT. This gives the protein CASSVVSRDTEAFF.

The CDR3 region has the DNA TGTGCCAGCAGTCGACAGGGAGGTCAGCCCCAGCATTTT. This gives the protein CASSRQGGQPQHF. The chain joins TRBV12-3 or TRBV12-4 to TRBJ1-5, with 7 bases lining up with TRBD1. The CDR3 covers 13 residues. V dropped 5 bases and J dropped 6; count of bases not matched to a gene: 4.

CDR3 sequence: CASSLSVGYTF. The CDR3 DNA reads TGTGCCAGCAGCTTATCTGTGGGCTACACCTTC. The V and J genes are TRBV7-2 and TRBJ1-2, with D unclear. Germline CDR1 and CDR2: SGHTA and FQGNSA. V lost 2 bases to trimming and J lost 8 bases, with 6 bases between them. The CDR3 totals 11 residues.

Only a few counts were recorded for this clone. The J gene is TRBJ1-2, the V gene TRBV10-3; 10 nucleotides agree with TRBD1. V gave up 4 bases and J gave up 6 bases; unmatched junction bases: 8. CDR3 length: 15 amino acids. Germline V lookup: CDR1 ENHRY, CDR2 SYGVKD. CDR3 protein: CAISGGDRGVHGYTF. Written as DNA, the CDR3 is TGTGCCATCAGTGGGGGGGACAGGGGCGTTCATGGCTACACCTTC.

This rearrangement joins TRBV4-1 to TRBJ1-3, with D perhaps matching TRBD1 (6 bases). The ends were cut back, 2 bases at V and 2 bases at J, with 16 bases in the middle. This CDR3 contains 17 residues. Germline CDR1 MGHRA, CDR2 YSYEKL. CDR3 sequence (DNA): TGCGCCAGCAGCCAAACTACCACAGGGCTAGCTGGAAACACCATATATTTT. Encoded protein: CASSQTTTGLAGNTIYF.

Written as DNA, the CDR3 is TGTGCCAGCAGTTTTTCAAACTATGGCTACACCTTC. Encoded protein: CASSFSNYGYTF. The chain uses TRBV12-3 or TRBV12-4 and TRBJ1-2; the D is unclear. The CDR3 consists of 12 residues. Trimming stripped 3 bases from V and 2 bases from J, with 4 bases between.

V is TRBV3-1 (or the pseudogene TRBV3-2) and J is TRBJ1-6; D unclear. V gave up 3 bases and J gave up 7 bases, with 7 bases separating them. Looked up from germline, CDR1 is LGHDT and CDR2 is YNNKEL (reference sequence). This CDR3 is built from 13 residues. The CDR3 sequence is CASSQRSNSPLHF. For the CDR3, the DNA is TGTGCCAGCAGCCAGAGGTCCAATTCACCCCTCCACTTT.

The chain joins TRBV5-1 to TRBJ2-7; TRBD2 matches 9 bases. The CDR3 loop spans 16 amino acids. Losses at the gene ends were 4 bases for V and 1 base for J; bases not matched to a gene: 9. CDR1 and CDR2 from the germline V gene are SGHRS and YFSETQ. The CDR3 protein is CASSPLTSGSSYEQYF. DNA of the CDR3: TGCGCCAGCAGCCCACTGACTAGCGGTTCTTCCTACGAGCAGTACTTC.

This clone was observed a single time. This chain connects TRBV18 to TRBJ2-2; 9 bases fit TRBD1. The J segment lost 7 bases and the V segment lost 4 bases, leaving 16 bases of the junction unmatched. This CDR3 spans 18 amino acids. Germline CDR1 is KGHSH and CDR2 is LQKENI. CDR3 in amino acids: CASSLNQSPGQGLGELFF. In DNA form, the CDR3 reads TGTGCCAGCTCACTGAACCAATCCCCAGGACAGGGGCTCGGGGAGCTGTTTTTT.

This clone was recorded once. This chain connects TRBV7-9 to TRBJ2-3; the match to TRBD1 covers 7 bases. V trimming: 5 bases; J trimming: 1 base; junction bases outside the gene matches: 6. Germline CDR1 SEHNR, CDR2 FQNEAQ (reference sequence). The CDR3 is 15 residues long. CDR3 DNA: TGTGCCAGCAGCCCGACAGGGACGGGCACAGATACGCAGTATTTT. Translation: CASSPTGTGTDTQYF.

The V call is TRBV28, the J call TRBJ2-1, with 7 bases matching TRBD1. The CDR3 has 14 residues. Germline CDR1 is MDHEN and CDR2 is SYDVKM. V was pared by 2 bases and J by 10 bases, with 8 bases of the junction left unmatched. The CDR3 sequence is CASSLDGTVREQFF. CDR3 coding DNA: TGTGCCAGCAGTTTAGATGGGACAGTAAGGGAGCAGTTCTTC.

The CDR3 region has the DNA TGTGCCAGCTCACCTATAGCAGGGTGGGATCAGCCCCAGCATTTT. Translated, it gives CASSPIAGWDQPQHF. The chain recombines TRBV18 with TRBJ1-5, with D perhaps matching TRBD1 (5 bases). With 3 bases removed from V and 5 bases from J, the gap between germline ends came to 14 bases. Germline CDR1 KGHSH, CDR2 LQKENI. The CDR3 is 15 amino acids.

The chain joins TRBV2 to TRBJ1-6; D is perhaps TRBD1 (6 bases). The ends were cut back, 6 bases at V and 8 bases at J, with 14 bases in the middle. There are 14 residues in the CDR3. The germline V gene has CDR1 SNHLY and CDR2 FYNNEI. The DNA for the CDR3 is TGTGCCAGCAGGAGGACAGCGGGGGATTCACCCCTCCACTTT. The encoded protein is CASRRTAGDSPLHF. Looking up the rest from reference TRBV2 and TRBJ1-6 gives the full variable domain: EPEVTQTPSHQVTQMGQEVILRCVPISNHLYFYWYRQILGQKVEFLVSFYNNEISEKSEIFDDQFSVERPDGSNFTLKIRSTKLEDSAMYFCASRRTAGDSPLHFGNGTRLTVT.

The CDR3 spells CASSPRGAWEQFF. The CDR3 bases are TGTGCCAGCAGTCCTCGCGGGGCCTGGGAGCAGTTCTTC. The chain carries TRBV25-1 and TRBJ2-1, with D possibly being TRBD2 (6 bases). V lost 5 bases and J lost 10, with 15 bases in between. This CDR3 has 13 amino acids. Germline CDR1 and CDR2: MGHDK and SYGVNS.

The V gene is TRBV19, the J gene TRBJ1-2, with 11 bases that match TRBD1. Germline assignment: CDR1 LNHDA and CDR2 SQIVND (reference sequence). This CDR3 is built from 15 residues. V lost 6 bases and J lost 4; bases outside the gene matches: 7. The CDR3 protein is CASRMRTGGTYGYTF. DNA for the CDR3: TGTGCCAGTAGAATGAGGACAGGGGGCACCTATGGCTACACCTTC. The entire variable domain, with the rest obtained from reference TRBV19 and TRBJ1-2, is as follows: DGGITQSPKYLFRKEGQNVTLSCEQNLNHDAMYWYRQDPGQGLRLIYYSQIVNDFQKGDIAEGYSVSREKKESFPLTVTSAQKNPTAFYLCASRMRTGGTYGYTFGSGTRLTVV.